The T cell receptor (beta chain) under discussion was sequenced for a study of monozygotic twins with inflammatory bowel disease. Study results and limitations: Other individuals had fewer clonotypes in common with IBD patients than with healthy twins, especially with disease activity. Lower TCRbeta diversity (inverse Simpson) was seen in IBD patients than in healthy co-twins. Possibly reflecting limited power, no difference in repertoire similarity was found between concordant and discordant twins.

Comment on this clonotype: Its antigen remains unidentified.

Per the germline V gene, CDR1 is SGHNT and CDR2 is YYREEE (reference sequence). The CDR3 runs 14 residues. Each UMI harboured a 6-nucleotide sample barcode and was appended via template switching. One entry per CDR3 protein, without DNA, is what TCRdb gives after re-calling the 5' RACE reads. The sample table sets out 400,000 or so distinct CDR3 sequences. The chain combines TRBV5-4 with TRBJ2-3; TCRdb proposes TRBD1, but this gene call is untestable without DNA. This clonotype was sampled from a human donor with ulcerative colitis or Crohn's disease, or a healthy co-twin of an affected twin (not recorded which). The sequenced sample was blood. The CDR3 protein is CASSVTGGTDTQYF.